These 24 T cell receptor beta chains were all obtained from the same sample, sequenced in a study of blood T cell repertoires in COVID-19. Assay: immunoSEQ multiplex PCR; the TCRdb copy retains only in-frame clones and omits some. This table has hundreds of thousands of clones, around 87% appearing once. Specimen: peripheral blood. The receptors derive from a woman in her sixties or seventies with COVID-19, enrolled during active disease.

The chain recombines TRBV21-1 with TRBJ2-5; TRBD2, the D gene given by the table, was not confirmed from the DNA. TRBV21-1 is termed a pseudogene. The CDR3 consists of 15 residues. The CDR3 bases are TGTGCCAGCAGCAAAGCGATCCAGAGGGTGGAGACCCAGTACTTC. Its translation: CASSKAIQRVETQYF.

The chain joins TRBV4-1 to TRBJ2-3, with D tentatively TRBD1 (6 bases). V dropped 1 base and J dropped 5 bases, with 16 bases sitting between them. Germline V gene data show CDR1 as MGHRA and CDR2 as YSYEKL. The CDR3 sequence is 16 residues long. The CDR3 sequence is CASSQAGMGQVDTQYF. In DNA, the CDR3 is TGCGCCAGCAGCCAAGCCGGGATGGGACAAGTAGATACGCAGTATTTT.

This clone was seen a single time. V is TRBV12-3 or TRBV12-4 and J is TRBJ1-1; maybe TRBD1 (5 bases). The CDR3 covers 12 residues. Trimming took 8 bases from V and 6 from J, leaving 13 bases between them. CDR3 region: CASGVRGAEAFF. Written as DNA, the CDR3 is TGTGCCAGCGGGGTTCGGGGGGCTGAAGCTTTCTTT.

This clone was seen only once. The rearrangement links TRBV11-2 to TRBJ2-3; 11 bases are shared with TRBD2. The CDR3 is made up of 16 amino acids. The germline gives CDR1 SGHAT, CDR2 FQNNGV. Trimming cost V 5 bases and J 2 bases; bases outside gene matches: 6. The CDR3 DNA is TGTGCCAGCAGCCCATTAGCGGGGGGGATCACAGATACGCAGTATTTT. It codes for CASSPLAGGITDTQYF.

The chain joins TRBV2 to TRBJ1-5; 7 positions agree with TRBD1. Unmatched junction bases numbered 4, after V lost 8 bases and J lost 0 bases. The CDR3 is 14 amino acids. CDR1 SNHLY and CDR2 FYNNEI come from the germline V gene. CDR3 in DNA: TGTGCCAGCCACAGGGGATATAGCAATCAGCCCCAGCATTTT. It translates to CASHRGYSNQPQHF.

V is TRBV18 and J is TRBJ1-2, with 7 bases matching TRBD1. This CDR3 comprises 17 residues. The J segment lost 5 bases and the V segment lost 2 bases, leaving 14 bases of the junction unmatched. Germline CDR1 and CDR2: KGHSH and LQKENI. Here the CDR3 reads CASSPTRDSSRLYGYTF. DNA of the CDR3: TGTGCCAGCTCACCAACCAGGGACAGCTCTAGACTATATGGCTACACCTTC.

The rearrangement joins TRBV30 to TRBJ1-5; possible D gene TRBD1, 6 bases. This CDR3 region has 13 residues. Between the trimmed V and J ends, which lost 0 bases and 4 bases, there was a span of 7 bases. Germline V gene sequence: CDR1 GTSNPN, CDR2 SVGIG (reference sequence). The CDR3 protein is CAWSVGGNQPQHF. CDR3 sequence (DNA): TGTGCCTGGAGTGTAGGGGGAAATCAGCCCCAGCATTTT.

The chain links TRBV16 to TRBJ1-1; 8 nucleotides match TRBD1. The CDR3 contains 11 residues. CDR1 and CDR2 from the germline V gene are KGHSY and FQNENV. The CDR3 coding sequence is TGTGCGGGACAGGAGAACACTGAAGCTTTCTTT. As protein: CAGQENTEAFF.

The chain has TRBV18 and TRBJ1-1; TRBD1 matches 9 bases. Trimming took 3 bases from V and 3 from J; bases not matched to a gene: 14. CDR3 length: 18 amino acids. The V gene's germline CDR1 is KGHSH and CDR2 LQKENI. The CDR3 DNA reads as TGTGCCAGCTCACCTAGAAGCTACAGGGGGCCAGAGGACACTGAAGCTTTCTTT. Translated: CASSPRSYRGPEDTEAFF. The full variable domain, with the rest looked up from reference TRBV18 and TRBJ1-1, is NAGVMQNPRHLVRRRGQEARLRCSPMKGHSHVYWYRQLPEEGLKFMVYLQKENIIDESGMPKERFSAEFPKEGPSILRIQQVVRGDSAAYFCASSPRSYRGPEDTEAFFGQGTRLTVV.

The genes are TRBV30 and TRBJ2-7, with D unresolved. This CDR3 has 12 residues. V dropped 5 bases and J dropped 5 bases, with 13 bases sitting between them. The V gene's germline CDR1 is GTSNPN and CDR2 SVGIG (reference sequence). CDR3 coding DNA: TGTGCCTGGTCTCCACGCAGGAACGAGCAGTACTTC. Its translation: CAWSPRRNEQYF.

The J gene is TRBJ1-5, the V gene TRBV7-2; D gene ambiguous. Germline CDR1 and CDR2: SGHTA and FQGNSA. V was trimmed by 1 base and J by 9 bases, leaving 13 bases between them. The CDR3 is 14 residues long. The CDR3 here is CASSLVGSGGPQHF. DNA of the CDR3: TGTGCCAGCAGCTTAGTTGGGAGCGGAGGGCCCCAGCATTTT.

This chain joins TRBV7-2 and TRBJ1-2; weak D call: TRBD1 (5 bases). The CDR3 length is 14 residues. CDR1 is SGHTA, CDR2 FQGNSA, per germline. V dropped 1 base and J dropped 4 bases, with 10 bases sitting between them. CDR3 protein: CASSLEGFGYGYTF. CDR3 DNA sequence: TGTGCCAGCAGCTTAGAGGGGTTCGGCTATGGCTACACCTTC.

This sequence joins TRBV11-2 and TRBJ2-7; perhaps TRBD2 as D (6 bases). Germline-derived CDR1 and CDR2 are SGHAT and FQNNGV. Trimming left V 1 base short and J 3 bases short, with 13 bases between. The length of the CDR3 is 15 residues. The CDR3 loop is CASSLGGGTYYEQYF. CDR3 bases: TGTGCCAGCAGCTTAGGTGGGGGGACTTACTACGAGCAGTACTTC.

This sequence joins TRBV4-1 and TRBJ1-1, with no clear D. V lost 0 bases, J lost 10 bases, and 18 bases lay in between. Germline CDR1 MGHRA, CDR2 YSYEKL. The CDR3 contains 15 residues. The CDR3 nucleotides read TGCGCCAGCAGCCAAGATAAGGGAGAAGGAAAGGGAGCTTTCTTT. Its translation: CASSQDKGEGKGAFF.

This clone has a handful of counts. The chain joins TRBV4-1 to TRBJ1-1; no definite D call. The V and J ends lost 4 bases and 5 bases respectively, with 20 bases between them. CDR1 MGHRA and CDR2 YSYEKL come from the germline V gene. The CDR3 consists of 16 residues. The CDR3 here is CASSPDGVVVLTEAFF. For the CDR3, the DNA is TGCGCCAGCAGCCCGGACGGGGTAGTGGTACTGACTGAAGCTTTCTTT.

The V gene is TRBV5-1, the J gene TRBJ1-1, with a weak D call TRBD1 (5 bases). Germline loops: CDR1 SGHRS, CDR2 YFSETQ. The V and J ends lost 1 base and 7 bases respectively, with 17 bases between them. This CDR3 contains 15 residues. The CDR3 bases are TGCGCCAGCAGCTTGCGCTTCTCGGGGGGATATGAAGCTTTCTTT. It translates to CASSLRFSGGYEAFF.

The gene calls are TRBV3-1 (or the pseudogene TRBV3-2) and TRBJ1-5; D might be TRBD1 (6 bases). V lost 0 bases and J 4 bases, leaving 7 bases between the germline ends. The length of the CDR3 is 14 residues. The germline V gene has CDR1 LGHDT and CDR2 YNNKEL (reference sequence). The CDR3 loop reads CASSQDTGNQPQHF. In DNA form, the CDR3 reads TGTGCCAGCAGCCAAGACACAGGGAATCAGCCCCAGCATTTT.

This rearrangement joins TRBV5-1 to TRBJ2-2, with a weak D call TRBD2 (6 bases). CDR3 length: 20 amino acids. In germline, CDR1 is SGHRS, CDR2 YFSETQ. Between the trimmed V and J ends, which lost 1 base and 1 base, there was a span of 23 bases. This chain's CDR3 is CASSLPGRDSYRGNTGELFF. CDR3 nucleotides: TGCGCCAGCAGCTTGCCGGGCCGGGACTCTTATCGGGGGAACACCGGGGAGCTGTTTTTT.

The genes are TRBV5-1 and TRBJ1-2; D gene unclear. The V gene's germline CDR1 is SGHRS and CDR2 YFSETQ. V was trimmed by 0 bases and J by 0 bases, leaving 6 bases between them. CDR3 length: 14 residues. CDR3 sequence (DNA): TGCGCCAGCAGCTTGGAGTCAGCTAACTATGGCTACACCTTC. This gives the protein CASSLESANYGYTF. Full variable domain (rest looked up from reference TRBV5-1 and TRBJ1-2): KAGVTQTPRYLIKTRGQQVTLSCSPISGHRSVSWYQQTPGQGLQFLFEYFSETQRNKGNFPGRFSGRQFSNSRSEMNVSTLELGDSALYLCASSLESANYGYTFGSGTRLTVV.

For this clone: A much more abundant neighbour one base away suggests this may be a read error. The DNA for the CDR3 is TGTGCCAGCAGTCTGTTTAGCGTCGCTAGCACAGATACGCAGTATTTT. Its protein product is CASSLFSVASTDTQYF. This chain joins TRBV28 and TRBJ2-3, with D possibly matching TRBD2 (5 bases). The CDR3 loop spans 16 amino acids. Per germline, CDR1 MDHEN and CDR2 SYDVKM. The V end was cut by 5 bases, the J end by 0 bases, with 15 bases between.

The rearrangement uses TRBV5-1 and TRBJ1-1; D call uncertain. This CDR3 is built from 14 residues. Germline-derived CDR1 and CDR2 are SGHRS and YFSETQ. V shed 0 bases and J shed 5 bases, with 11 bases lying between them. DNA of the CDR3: TGCGCCAGCAGCTTGGAAATCGGCAGGACTGAAGCTTTCTTT. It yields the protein CASSLEIGRTEAFF.

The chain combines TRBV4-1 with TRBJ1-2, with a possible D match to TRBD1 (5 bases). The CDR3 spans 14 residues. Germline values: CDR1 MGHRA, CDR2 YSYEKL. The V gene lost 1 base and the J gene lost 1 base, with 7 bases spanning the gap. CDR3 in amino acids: CASSQARVNYGYTF. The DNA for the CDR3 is TGCGCCAGCAGCCAAGCCAGGGTTAACTATGGCTACACCTTC.

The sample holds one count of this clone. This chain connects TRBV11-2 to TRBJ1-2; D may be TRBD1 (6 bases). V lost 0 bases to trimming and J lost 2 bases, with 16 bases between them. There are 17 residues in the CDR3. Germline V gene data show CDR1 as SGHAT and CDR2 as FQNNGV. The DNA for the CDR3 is TGTGCCAGCAGCTTAGAGGGGGCCCTAACGTCAAACTATGGCTACACCTTC. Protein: CASSLEGALTSNYGYTF.

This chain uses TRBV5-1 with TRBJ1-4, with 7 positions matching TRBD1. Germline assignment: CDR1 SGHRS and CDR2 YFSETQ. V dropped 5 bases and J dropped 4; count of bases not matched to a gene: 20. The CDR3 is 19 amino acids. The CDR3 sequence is CASRSRPGTENFNNEKLFF. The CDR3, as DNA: TGCGCCAGCAGATCACGTCCCGGGACAGAGAATTTTAATAATGAAAAACTGTTTTTT. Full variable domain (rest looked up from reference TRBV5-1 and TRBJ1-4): KAGVTQTPRYLIKTRGQQVTLSCSPISGHRSVSWYQQTPGQGLQFLFEYFSETQRNKGNFPGRFSGRQFSNSRSEMNVSTLELGDSALYLCASRSRPGTENFNNEKLFFGSGTQLSVL.